Sequencing of this T cell receptor (beta chain) was carried out in a study of blood T cell repertoires in COVID-19. Study-level information: COVID-19 samples, acute and convalescent, were from the United States, Italy and Spain. PBMCs, B-cell-depleted T cells, or T cells were the source of the cDNA or gDNA that made up the material.

Participants spanned ages about 18 to 100 years and resided in some 22 US areas. Original analysis: Scientists estimated how many nucleated cells there were by amplifying reference gene primers. Using immunoSEQ multiplex PCR, the repertoire was profiled, and TCRdb retains in-frame clones only, with some absent. For V, J and clone size, that table is used; D and trimming come from the DNA. The sample consists of 130,000 or so clones, 84% of them appearing once. This CDR3 is 14 amino acids long. From germline, CDR1 is LNHDA and CDR2 SQIVND (reference sequence). V lost 6 bases, J lost 8 bases, and 8 bases stayed unmatched.

This clonotype originated in a man aged 35-49 years with acute COVID-19. The V and J genes are TRBV19 and TRBJ1-5; 9 bases are a match to TRBD1. The sequencing sample was made of PBMCs or T cells enriched from blood (not recorded which). The CDR3 loop reads CASRNRGQRKPQHF. The CDR3 coding sequence is TGTGCCAGTAGGAACAGGGGGCAGAGGAAGCCCCAGCATTTT.